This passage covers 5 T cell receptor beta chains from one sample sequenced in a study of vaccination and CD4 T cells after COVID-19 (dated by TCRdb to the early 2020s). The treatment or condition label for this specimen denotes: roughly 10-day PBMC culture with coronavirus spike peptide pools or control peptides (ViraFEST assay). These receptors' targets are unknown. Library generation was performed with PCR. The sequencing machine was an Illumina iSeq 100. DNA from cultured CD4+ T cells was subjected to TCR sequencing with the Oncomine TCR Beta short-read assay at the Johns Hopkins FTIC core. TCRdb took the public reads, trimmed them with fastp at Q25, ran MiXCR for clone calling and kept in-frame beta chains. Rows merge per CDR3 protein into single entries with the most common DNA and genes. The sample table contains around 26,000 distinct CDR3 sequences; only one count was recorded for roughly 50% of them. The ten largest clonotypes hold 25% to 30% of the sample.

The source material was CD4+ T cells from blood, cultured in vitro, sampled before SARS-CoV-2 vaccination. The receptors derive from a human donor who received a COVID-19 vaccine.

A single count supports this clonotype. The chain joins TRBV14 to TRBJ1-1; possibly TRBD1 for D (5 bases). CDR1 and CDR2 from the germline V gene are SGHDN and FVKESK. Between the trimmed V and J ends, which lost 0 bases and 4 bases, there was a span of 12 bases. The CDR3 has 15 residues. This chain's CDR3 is CASSQDLARATEAFF. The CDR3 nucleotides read TGTGCCAGCAGCCAAGACCTTGCCAGGGCCACTGAAGCTTTCTTT.

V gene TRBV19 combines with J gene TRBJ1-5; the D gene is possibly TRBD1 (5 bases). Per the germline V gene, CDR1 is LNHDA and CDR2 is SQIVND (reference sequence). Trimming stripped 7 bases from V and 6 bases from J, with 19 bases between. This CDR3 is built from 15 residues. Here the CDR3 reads CASTQSGRGGQPQHF. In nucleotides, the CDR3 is TGTGCCAGTACCCAAAGCGGAAGGGGAGGTCAGCCCCAGCATTTT. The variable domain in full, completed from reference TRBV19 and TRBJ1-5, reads DGGITQSPKYLFRKEGQNVTLSCEQNLNHDAMYWYRQDPGQGLRLIYYSQIVNDFQKGDIAEGYSVSREKKESFPLTVTSAQKNPTAFYLCASTQSGRGGQPQHFGDGTRLSIL.

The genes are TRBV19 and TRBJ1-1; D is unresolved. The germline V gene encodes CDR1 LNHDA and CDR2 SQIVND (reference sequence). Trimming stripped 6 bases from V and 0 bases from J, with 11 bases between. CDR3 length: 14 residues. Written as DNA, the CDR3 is TGTGCCAGTAGGAGGTCTCTCGTGAACACTGAAGCTTTCTTT. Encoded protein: CASRRSLVNTEAFF. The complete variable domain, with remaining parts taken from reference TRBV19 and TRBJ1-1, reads DGGITQSPKYLFRKEGQNVTLSCEQNLNHDAMYWYRQDPGQGLRLIYYSQIVNDFQKGDIAEGYSVSREKKESFPLTVTSAQKNPTAFYLCASRRSLVNTEAFFGQGTRLTVV.

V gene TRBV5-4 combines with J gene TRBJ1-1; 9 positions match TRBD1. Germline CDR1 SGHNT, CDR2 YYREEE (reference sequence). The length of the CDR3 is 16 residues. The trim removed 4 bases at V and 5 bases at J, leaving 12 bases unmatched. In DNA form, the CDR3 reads TGTGCCAGCAGCCGAGAAAAAAGGACAGGGGCTACTGAAGCTTTCTTT. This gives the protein CASSREKRTGATEAFF.

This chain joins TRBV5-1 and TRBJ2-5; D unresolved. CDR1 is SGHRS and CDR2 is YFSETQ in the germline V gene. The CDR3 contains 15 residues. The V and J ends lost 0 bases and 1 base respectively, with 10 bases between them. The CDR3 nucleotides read TGCGCCAGCAGCTTGGTCCCACAGATCCAAGAGACCCAGTACTTC. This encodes CASSLVPQIQETQYF.